Given below is one T cell receptor (beta chain) in context. Template: tumor biopsy or peripheral blood genomic DNA, 616-6,004 ng per sample. This specimen comes from a study of T cells in tumors after PD-1 blockade. Study information: During anti-PD-1 treatment, some patients continued daily vismodegib 150 mg.

This table comes from immunoSEQ multiplex PCR, and its TCRdb copy is limited to in-frame clones, with some not included. The profile shows roughly 48,000 clones, about 85% of them singletons. This CDR3 has 17 residues. V shed 0 bases and J 1 base; nucleotides not matched to a gene: 5. CDR1 and CDR2 (germline): LGHDT, YNNKEL (reference sequence). The chain employs TRBV3-1 (or the pseudogene TRBV3-2) and TRBJ2-2, with TRBD1 matching over 7 bases. Sequenced here: PBMCs, sampled before anti-PD-1 treatment. This TCR was sampled from a human donor with basal cell carcinoma. In DNA form, the CDR3 reads TGTGCCAGCAGCCAAGAAACAGGGGTAGGGAACACCGGGGAGCTGTTTTTT. It yields the protein CASSQETGVGNTGELFF.